This T cell receptor beta chain is drawn from a study of cytomegalovirus exposure and HLA in healthy donors. Study conclusions and caveats: Most of the TCR beta V segments (in an earlier analysis) were productive either about 90% or about 30% of the time. Sequencing artifact likely explains a cluster of highly shared sequence variants.

The study ran its PCR with 60 Vbeta and 13 Jbeta primers. TCRdb's copy holds only in-frame clones and misses some; the assay was immunoSEQ multiplex PCR. Of about 110,000 clones listed, approximately 80% are singletons. Despite likely unrecorded immune exposures, the donors were nominally healthy at the time of sampling. The table lists this clone with a count of one. What it binds is unknown. Sequencing was done on a sample of PBMCs. The sequence came from a man aged 25 to 40 in good health and CMV-seropositive.

The CDR3 coding sequence is TGCGCCAGCAGCCGCGGACTAGCGGGGGGGCCAGGGCAAGAGACCCAGTACTTC. Residues: CASSRGLAGGPGQETQYF. The chain joins TRBV5-1 to TRBJ2-5; 15 bases match TRBD2. V lost 4 bases and J lost 2; bases outside the gene matches: 9. The CDR3 has 18 residues. The germline gives CDR1 SGHRS, CDR2 YFSETQ. Drawing the rest from reference TRBV5-1 and TRBJ2-5, the complete variable domain is KAGVTQTPRYLIKTRGQQVTLSCSPISGHRSVSWYQQTPGQGLQFLFEYFSETQRNKGNFPGRFSGRQFSNSRSEMNVSTLELGDSALYLCASSRGLAGGPGQETQYFGPGTRLLVL.